The T cell receptor beta chain under discussion was sequenced for a study of blood T cell repertoires in COVID-19 (TCRdb year 2020). In the study overall: Samples covering the acute and convalescent phases of COVID-19 were provided by collaborators in the United States, Italy and Spain. The material from the prospective study consisted of cDNA or gDNA derived from T cells, B-cell-depleted T cells, or PBMCs. Deeply sampled blood TCRbeta repertoires from subjects exposed to, actively infected with, or recovered from COVID-19 were included in the dataset. The repertoires were released in a freely available public database meant as a resource for research on the immune response to SARS-CoV-2. The samples were drawn from the first 160 participants of the ongoing ImmuneRACE study and from 950 to 1,500 subjects provided by 6 global collaborators. A de-identified subject ID, COVID-19 status, age in years and sex were almost always included in the sample metadata. Where available, HLA class I and class II types were obtained from metadata supplied by the sample provider rather than from assay-based typing.

Worth noting for this clone: Its specific antigen is unknown. Within one base of it there is no much larger clone, and no base qualities were kept.

TCRbeta CDR3 regions were amplified from genomic DNA using the immunoSEQ Assay, a bias-controlled multiplex PCR. On the authors' methods: The number of nucleated cells in each sample was estimated from the amplification of reference gene primers within the assay. Sequence reads were collapsed and filtered to measure the absolute abundance of every unique TCRbeta CDR3 rearrangement. Productive Simpson clonality was computed per sample as the square root of Simpson's diversity index over productive rearrangements. Held by TCRdb, this immuneACCESS table contains in-frame sequences only and omits some clones. Under half of the omission traces to an unresolved V gene where checked; the cause of the rest is unknown. The V and J calls and clone size come from that table; D and trimming were worked out from the DNA. The table for this sample lists over 85,000 clones; 85% of them were counted only once. The top ten clonotypes cover 3.5% to 4.5% of the sample.

What the authors observed across the whole study: The quantity of clinical and demographic metadata differed by source and by participant and was supplied without curation.

Collaborating institutions collected whole blood in K2EDTA tubes following their own protocols. Collaborator samples were shipped for TCRbeta analysis as frozen whole blood, isolated PBMCs, or DNA extracted from either sample type. As encoded in the germline V gene (reference sequence), CDR1 is SGHNT while CDR2 is YYREEE. Trimming leaves V shorter by 1 base and J shorter by 4 bases, with the junction holding 5 bases beyond the gene matches. Inclusive of the bounding cysteine and phenylalanine, the CDR3 is 15 residues long. Kept here is only the CDR3 DNA, which spans 45 bases and is read in frame from base 1.

The chain links TRBV5-4 with TRBJ1-2, with 9 junctional bases fitting TRBD1. This TCR was sampled from a man between 60 and 75 years old with acute or convalescent COVID-19. The sample taken for sequencing was peripheral blood. The CDR3 region has the sequence CASSLNRGRVYGYTF. The nucleotides are TGTGCCAGCAGCTTGAACAGGGGGCGCGTCTATGGCTACACCTTC.